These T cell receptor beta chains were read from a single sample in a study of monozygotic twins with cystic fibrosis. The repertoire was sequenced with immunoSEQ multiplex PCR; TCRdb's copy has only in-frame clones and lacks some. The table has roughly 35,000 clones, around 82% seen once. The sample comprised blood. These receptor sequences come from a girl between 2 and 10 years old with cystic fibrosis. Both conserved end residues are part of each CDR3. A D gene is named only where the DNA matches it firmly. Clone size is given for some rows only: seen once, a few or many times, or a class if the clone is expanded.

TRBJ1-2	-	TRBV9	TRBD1	CASSVDPGGYGYTF	TGTGCCAGCAGCGTAGATCCAGGGGGCTATGGCTACACCTTC
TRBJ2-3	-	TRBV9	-	CASGVNADSNTQYF	TGTGCCAGCGGGGTCAACGCAGACAGTAATACGCAGTATTTT
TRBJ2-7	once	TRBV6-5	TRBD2	CASSPRGGQVYEQYF	TGTGCCAGCAGTCCGCGGGGGGGCCAGGTCTACGAGCAGTACTTC
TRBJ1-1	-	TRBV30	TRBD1	CAWSVIGTGSEAFF	TGTGCCTGGAGTGTAATCGGGACAGGGAGTGAAGCTTTCTTT
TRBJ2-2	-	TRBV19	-	CASSIGPLGIELFF	TGTGCCAGTAGTATCGGGCCCCTTGGGATTGAGCTGTTTTTT
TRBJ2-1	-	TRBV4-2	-	CASRLLLGGSSYNEQFF	TGTGCCAGCAGACTTTTACTTGGGGGGAGCTCCTACAATGAGCAGTTCTTC
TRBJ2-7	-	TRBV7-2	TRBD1	CASSFRTGHYEQYF	TGTGCCAGCAGCTTTAGGACAGGGCACTACGAGCAGTACTTC
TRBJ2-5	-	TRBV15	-	CATSKARRYQETQYF	TGTGCCACCAGCAAGGCCAGGAGGTACCAAGAGACCCAGTACTTC
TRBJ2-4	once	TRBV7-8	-	CASSLVSSRNIQYF	TGTGCCAGCAGCTTAGTTAGTAGCCGAAACATTCAGTACTTC
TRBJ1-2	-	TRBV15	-	CATSRDREGIYTF	TGTGCCACCAGCAGAGATAGAGAGGGGATCTACACCTTC
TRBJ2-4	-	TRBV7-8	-	CASSSNQGGGNIQYF	TGTGCCAGCAGCTCTAATCAGGGCGGTGGAAACATTCAGTACTTC
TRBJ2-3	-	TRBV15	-	CATSTTDTQYF	TGTGCCACCAGCACCACAGATACGCAGTATTTT
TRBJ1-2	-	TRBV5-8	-	CASSLDRDYGYTF	TGTGCCAGCAGCTTGGACAGGGACTATGGCTACACCTTC
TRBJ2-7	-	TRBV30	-	CAWSKGGPGTSHF	TGTGCCTGGAGTAAGGGTGGGCCCGGGACATCGCACTTC
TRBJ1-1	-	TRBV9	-	CASWLGGVNTEAFF	TGTGCCAGCTGGCTCGGGGGTGTCAACACTGAAGCTTTCTTT
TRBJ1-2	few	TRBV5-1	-	CASSLANYGYTF	TGCGCCAGCAGCTTGGCCAACTATGGCTACACCTTC
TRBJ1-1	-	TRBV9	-	CASSVGTLFSTEAFF	TGTGCCAGCAGCGTAGGAACCTTATTTAGCACTGAAGCTTTCTTT
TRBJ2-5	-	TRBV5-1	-	CASSLKETQYF	TGCGCCAGCAGCTTAAAAGAGACCCAGTACTTC
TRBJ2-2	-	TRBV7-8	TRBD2	CASSLAGLAGGNTGELFF	TGTGCCAGCAGCTTAGCAGGGCTAGCGGGGGGGAACACCGGGGAGCTGTTTTTT
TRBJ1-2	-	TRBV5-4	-	CASSTRVGDYGYTF	TGTGCCAGCAGCACCAGAGTCGGGGACTATGGCTACACCTTC
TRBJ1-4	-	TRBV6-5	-	CASSNRAPPEKLFF	TGTGCCAGCAGTAACCGGGCCCCGCCTGAAAAACTGTTTTTT
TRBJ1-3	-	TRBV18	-	CASLDRNTIYF	TGTGCCAGCCTGGACCGAAACACCATATATTTT
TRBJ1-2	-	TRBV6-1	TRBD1	CASREQGSYGYTF	TGTGCCAGCAGAGAACAGGGGAGCTATGGCTACACCTTC
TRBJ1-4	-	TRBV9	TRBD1	CASSPRQGAEEKLFF	TGTGCCAGCAGCCCCAGACAGGGGGCGGAAGAAAAACTGTTTTTT
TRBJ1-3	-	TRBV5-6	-	CASSPKDQYTYGNTIYF	TGTGCCAGCAGCCCTAAAGACCAGTACACTTATGGAAACACCATATATTTT
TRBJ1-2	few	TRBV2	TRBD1	CASSVGQGSYGYTF	TGTGCCAGCAGTGTCGGACAGGGGTCCTATGGCTACACCTTC
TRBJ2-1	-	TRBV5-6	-	CASSSVAGKTYNEQFF	TGTGCCAGCAGCTCCGTGGCGGGAAAGACCTACAATGAGCAGTTCTTC
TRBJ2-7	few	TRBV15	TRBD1	CATSRSGTGDEQYF	TGTGCCACCAGCAGGTCCGGGACAGGGGACGAGCAGTACTTC
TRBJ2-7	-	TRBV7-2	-	CASNSRGSATYEQYF	TGTGCCAGCAATTCTAGAGGGTCAGCCACCTACGAGCAGTACTTC
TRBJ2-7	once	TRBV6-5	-	CASSYSGARGSYEQYF	TGTGCCAGCAGTTACTCAGGGGCCCGGGGCTCCTACGAGCAGTACTTC
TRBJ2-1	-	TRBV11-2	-	CASSLVGVAGKFF	TGTGCCAGCAGCTTAGTAGGGGTGGCCGGGAAGTTCTTC
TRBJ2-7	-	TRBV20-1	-	CSASRGYEQYF	TGCAGTGCCTCCCGAGGCTACGAGCAGTACTTC
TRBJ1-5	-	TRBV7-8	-	CASSFSNQPQHF	TGTGCCAGCAGCTTTAGCAATCAGCCCCAGCATTTT
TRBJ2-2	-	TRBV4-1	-	CASSQDGRNTGELFF	TGCGCCAGCAGCCAAGATGGCAGGAATACCGGGGAGCTGTTTTTT
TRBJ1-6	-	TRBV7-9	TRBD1	CASSQVGGVSPLHF	TGTGCCAGCAGCCAGGTAGGGGGCGTTTCACCCCTCCACTTT
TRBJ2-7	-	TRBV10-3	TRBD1	CAISYTGGSSYEQYF	TGTGCCATCAGTTATACAGGGGGGAGCTCCTACGAGCAGTACTTC
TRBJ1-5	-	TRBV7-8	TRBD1	CASSLRTGVRQPQHF	TGTGCCAGCAGCTTACGGACAGGGGTGCGTCAGCCCCAGCATTTT
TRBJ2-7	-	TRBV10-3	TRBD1	CAISGMDRGLYEQYF	TGTGCCATCAGTGGAATGGACAGGGGGCTCTACGAGCAGTACTTC
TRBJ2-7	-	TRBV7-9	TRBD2	CASSRYLAGLSYEQYF	TGTGCCAGCAGCCGATACCTAGCGGGACTCTCCTACGAGCAGTACTTC
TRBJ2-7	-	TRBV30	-	CAWTRAAYEQYF	TGTGCCTGGACCCGCGCGGCCTACGAGCAGTACTTC
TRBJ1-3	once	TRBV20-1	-	CSALSGNTIYF	TGCAGTGCCCTCTCTGGAAACACCATATATTTT